Presented here are 28 T cell receptor beta chains from one specimen sequenced in a study of blood T cell repertoires in COVID-19 (dated by TCRdb to 2020 to 2022). Libraries came from the immunoSEQ multiplex PCR assay. Held by TCRdb, this immuneACCESS table contains in-frame sequences only and omits some clones. Under half of the omission traces to an unresolved V gene where checked; the cause of the rest is unknown. Here the sample has roughly 70,000 clones; around 80% occur a single time. Over 7.5% of the sample lies in the top ten. Material for sequencing was peripheral blood. Every receptor here comes from a human donor in a cohort sampled during active COVID-19.

This clone was recorded a few times. The chain employs TRBV19 and TRBJ2-5, with 10 bases that match TRBD2. The CDR3 is 17 amino acids. Trimming took 5 bases from V and 5 from J; bases not matched to a gene: 14. In germline, CDR1 is LNHDA, CDR2 SQIVND (reference sequence). In DNA, the CDR3 is TGTGCCAGTAGTTCTTTCTCTAGCGGGAGAGGAAGGGAGACCCAGTACTTC. This gives the protein CASSSFSSGRGRETQYF.

V usage is TRBV18 and J usage is TRBJ2-7; TRBD2 is a possible D gene (6 bases). Germline V lookup: CDR1 KGHSH, CDR2 LQKENI. Deletions cut 2 bases from V and 4 bases from J, with 18 bases between. The length of the CDR3 is 16 residues. CDR3 in amino acids: CASSPSPGDGTYEQYF. For the CDR3, the DNA is TGTGCCAGCTCACCATCCCCGGGGGACGGGACTTACGAGCAGTACTTC.

The J gene is TRBJ2-5, the V gene TRBV6-2 or TRBV6-3; D is possibly TRBD2 (6 bases). This CDR3 is built from 17 residues. The V gene lost 0 bases and the J gene lost 2 bases, with 16 bases spanning the gap. Germline V gives CDR1 MNHEY, CDR2 SVGEGT. The CDR3: CASSYSPNPGEQETQYF. CDR3 DNA: TGTGCCAGCAGTTACTCGCCGAACCCGGGAGAGCAAGAGACCCAGTACTTC.

This chain links TRBV19 with TRBJ2-5; 10 bases agree with TRBD2. Germline CDR1 LNHDA, CDR2 SQIVND (reference sequence). The CDR3 covers 16 residues. Germline trimming cut 10 bases from V and 2 bases from J; bases unmatched to any gene: 13. CDR3 region: CATAPGGTSVQETQYF. The CDR3 nucleotides read TGTGCCACCGCCCCTGGGGGGACTAGCGTTCAAGAGACCCAGTACTTC.

V is TRBV9 and J is TRBJ1-2, with D possibly TRBD1 on 5 matching bases. Germline CDR1 reads SGDLS; CDR2 reads YYNGEE. The CDR3 loop spans 12 amino acids. The V and J ends lost 5 bases and 7 bases respectively, with 12 bases between them. The CDR3 reads CASSQGSGGYTF. Here the CDR3 DNA reads TGTGCCAGCAGTCAGGGCTCCGGTGGCTACACCTTC.

The chain combines TRBV19 with TRBJ2-3, with 8 bases fitting TRBD1. This CDR3 comprises 15 residues. Germline trimming cut 5 bases from V and 7 bases from J; bases unmatched to any gene: 11. Germline-derived CDR1 and CDR2 are LNHDA and SQIVND (reference sequence). The CDR3 reads CASSVSTGAGNTQYF. CDR3 DNA sequence: TGTGCCAGTAGTGTCTCGACAGGGGCCGGTAATACGCAGTATTTT.

This clone has only a few counts. This chain uses TRBV19 with TRBJ2-1, with TRBD2 matching 7 bases. J gave up 8 bases and V 5 bases, and 15 bases lay outside the gene matches. The V gene's germline CDR1 is LNHDA and CDR2 SQIVND (reference sequence). The CDR3 totals 16 residues. The CDR3 coding sequence is TGTGCCAGTAGTCCCTTTGGGGCGGGAGTAGGCGATGAGCAGTTCTTC. This codes for CASSPFGAGVGDEQFF.

The chain combines TRBV30 with TRBJ2-7; perhaps TRBD1 as D (6 bases). Germline CDR1 is GTSNPN and CDR2 is SVGIG (reference sequence). The ends were cut back, 0 bases at V and 7 bases at J, with 19 bases in the middle. The CDR3 covers 15 residues. This CDR3 is CAWSVPGASRGEQYF. In nucleotides, the CDR3 is TGTGCCTGGAGTGTACCAGGGGCCTCTCGAGGGGAGCAGTACTTC.

The rearrangement uses TRBV4-1 and TRBJ1-2; D is possibly TRBD1 (5 bases). With 1 base removed from V and 0 bases from J, the gap between germline ends came to 18 bases. The CDR3 is made up of 18 amino acids. CDR1 and CDR2 (germline): MGHRA, YSYEKL. This chain's CDR3 is CASSQGSGGKLSNYGYTF. Written as DNA, the CDR3 is TGCGCCAGCAGCCAAGGGTCCGGGGGAAAGCTGTCTAACTATGGCTACACCTTC.

This chain joins TRBV11-1 and TRBJ2-7; a possible D gene is TRBD1 (6 bases). The germline gives CDR1 SGHAT, CDR2 FQDESV (reference sequence). This CDR3 region has 15 residues. V was cut by 5 bases and J by 0 bases, with 14 bases left in between. The CDR3 DNA follows: TGTGCCAGCAGCGCCTCAGGGGCCTACTCCTACGAGCAGTACTTC. It yields the protein CASSASGAYSYEQYF.

This chain links TRBV6-2 or TRBV6-3 with TRBJ2-7, with 7 positions matching TRBD2. CDR1 and CDR2 (germline): MNHEY, SVGEGT. This CDR3 spans 12 amino acids. The V and J ends lost 5 bases and 5 bases, in that order; junction bases with no gene match: 3. The CDR3 loop is CASSRLADEQYF. The CDR3 coding sequence is TGTGCCAGCAGTCGACTAGCTGACGAGCAGTACTTC.

The rearrangement uses TRBV21-1 and TRBJ2-1; the table's D call, TRBD2, was not checked against the DNA. TRBV21-1 constitutes a pseudogene. There are 16 residues in the CDR3. The CDR3 reads CASSKPSGTGDNEQFF. CDR3 nucleotides: TGTGCCAGCAGCAAGCCTAGCGGGACGGGGGACAATGAGCAGTTCTTC.

This clone appeared a few times. The gene calls are TRBV9 and TRBJ2-1, with 8 bases lining up with TRBD2. The CDR3 length is 14 residues. Germline V gene lookup returns CDR1 SGDLS and CDR2 YYNGEE. V shed 5 bases, J shed 3 bases, and the junction held 4 bases outside the gene matches. CDR3 amino acids: CASSGGTSYNEQFF. CDR3 bases: TGTGCCAGCAGTGGGGGGACTAGCTACAATGAGCAGTTCTTC.

This clone ranks as medium-sized. J is TRBJ2-7 and V is TRBV5-5; the D is unclear. The length of the CDR3 is 12 residues. V shed 2 bases and J shed 3 bases, with 6 bases lying between them. Germline V gene lookup returns CDR1 SGHKS and CDR2 YYEKEE (reference sequence). The CDR3 loop is CASSLLIYEQYF. The CDR3 nucleotides read TGTGCCAGCAGCTTACTAATCTACGAGCAGTACTTC.

This clone turned up a few times. J is TRBJ1-2 and V is TRBV29-1; D not certain. Deletions cut 3 bases from V and 7 bases from J, with 12 bases between. Looked up from germline, CDR1 is SQVTM and CDR2 is ANQGSEA. The CDR3 contains 12 residues. The DNA for the CDR3 is TGCAGCGTTGATAGGCAGCGGGGTGGCTACACCTTC. Translating gives CSVDRQRGGYTF.

The chain uses TRBV10-3 and TRBJ1-1; D is unclear. The CDR3 has 15 residues. Germline V gene data show CDR1 as ENHRY and CDR2 as SYGVKD. V gave up 0 bases and J gave up 5 bases, with 13 bases separating them. The CDR3 loop reads CAISESNGGATEAFF. CDR3 bases: TGTGCCATCAGTGAGTCGAACGGTGGAGCAACTGAAGCTTTCTTT.

The gene calls are TRBV5-1 and TRBJ1-2; TRBD1 aligns across 12 bases. The ends lost 4 bases at V and 5 bases at J; junction bases unmatched: 9. Germline values: CDR1 SGHRS, CDR2 YFSETQ. The CDR3 covers 16 residues. CDR3 nucleotides: TGCGCCAGCAGCCAAGGGACAGGGGGCGCGATGTATGGCTACACCTTC. Its protein product is CASSQGTGGAMYGYTF.

This chain uses TRBV5-5 with TRBJ1-1; D ambiguous. Per germline, CDR1 SGHKS and CDR2 YYEKEE (reference sequence). Trimming left V 5 bases short and J 3 bases short, with 11 bases between. This CDR3 spans 13 amino acids. DNA for the CDR3: TGTGCCAGCAGTCGGTCCTTCGACACTGAAGCTTTCTTT. This sequence encodes CASSRSFDTEAFF.

V is TRBV10-2 and J is TRBJ2-7; 7 bases are a match to TRBD2. There are 13 residues in the CDR3. CDR1 is WSHSY and CDR2 is SAAADI in the germline V gene. CDR3 loop: CASVTLAAPFGTV. The CDR3 DNA sequence: TGCGCCAGCGTGACGCTAGCGGCCCCATTCGGCACGGTA.

The chain carries TRBV5-5 and TRBJ2-3; possible D gene TRBD1, 6 bases. This CDR3 contains 15 residues. Trimming took 1 base from V and 4 from J, leaving 13 bases between them. Germline V gives CDR1 SGHKS, CDR2 YYEKEE (reference sequence). CDR3 region: CASSLSLGAADTQYF. The CDR3 nucleotides read TGTGCCAGCAGCTTGTCTCTGGGGGCGGCAGATACGCAGTATTTT. The full variable domain, with the rest looked up from reference TRBV5-5 and TRBJ2-3, is DAGVTQSPTHLIKTRGQQVTLRCSPISGHKSVSWYQQVLGQGPQFIFQYYEKEERGRGNFPDRFSARQFPNYSSELNVNALLLGDSALYLCASSLSLGAADTQYFGPGTRLTVL.

This rearrangement joins TRBV5-4 to TRBJ2-1; maybe TRBD2 (6 bases). The CDR3 extends over 17 amino acids. In germline, CDR1 is SGHNT, CDR2 YYREEE (reference sequence). The V end was cut by 2 bases, the J end by 0 bases, with 15 bases between. The CDR3 region is CASSFGGVLFSYNEQFF. The CDR3 region has the DNA TGTGCCAGCAGCTTCGGCGGGGTCCTTTTCTCCTACAATGAGCAGTTCTTC.

V gene TRBV7-9 combines with J gene TRBJ2-1, with 7 bases identical to TRBD2. The V and J ends lost 4 bases and 2 bases, in that order; junction bases with no gene match: 8. The CDR3 length is 16 residues. Germline values: CDR1 SEHNR, CDR2 FQNEAQ (reference sequence). The CDR3 bases are TGTGCCAGCAGCTCCATTCGGGGGAGGGCCTACAATGAGCAGTTCTTC. The encoded protein is CASSSIRGRAYNEQFF.

There are a few counts of this clone. This sequence joins TRBV10-1 and TRBJ2-7; the D gene is possibly TRBD1 (7 bases). In germline, CDR1 is WNHNN, CDR2 SYGVQD (reference sequence). Trimming left V 10 bases short and J 6 bases short, with 22 bases between. The CDR3 has 14 amino acids. The CDR3 nucleotides read TGCGCCACCCAGGGAGGCAACAGGGGTGGCGAGCAGTACTTC. It is translated as CATQGGNRGGEQYF.

The chain employs TRBV18 and TRBJ2-7; TRBD2 might be the D (7 bases). CDR3 length: 14 residues. The V end was cut by 5 bases, the J end by 3 bases, with 14 bases between. CDR1 is KGHSH, CDR2 LQKENI, per germline. The CDR3: CASSLLGGGYEQYF. The DNA of the CDR3 is TGTGCCAGCTCATTATTAGGGGGGGGCTACGAGCAGTACTTC.

The chain has TRBV15 and TRBJ1-4; TRBD1 agrees at 7 bases. V was pared by 2 bases and J by 8 bases, with 8 bases of the junction left unmatched. CDR3 length: 15 residues. Germline CDR1 reads LNHNV; CDR2 reads YYDKDF (reference sequence). This CDR3 is CATSRRTGAGEKLFF. The CDR3 nucleotides read TGTGCCACCAGCAGACGAACAGGGGCGGGGGAAAAACTGTTTTTT.

There are a few counts of this clone. The chain recombines TRBV2 with TRBJ1-1; D unresolved. Germline V gives CDR1 SNHLY, CDR2 FYNNEI. Trimming took 7 bases from V and 1 from J, leaving 7 bases between them. CDR3 length: 12 amino acids. The chain's CDR3 is CASNAGNTEAFF. The CDR3 DNA is TGTGCCAGCAACGCAGGGAACACTGAAGCTTTCTTT.

V gene TRBV5-1 combines with J gene TRBJ2-1, with 9 bases lining up with TRBD1. Germline-derived CDR1 and CDR2 are SGHRS and YFSETQ. This CDR3 region has 14 residues. With V trimmed by 4 bases and J by 5 bases, 4 bases remained unmatched. Written as DNA, the CDR3 is TGCGCCAGCAGCACCGGGACAGGGAACAATGAGCAGTTCTTC. It codes for CASSTGTGNNEQFF.

The chain employs TRBV7-9 and TRBJ2-7, with 9 bases matching TRBD2. Germline loops: CDR1 SEHNR, CDR2 FQNEAQ (reference sequence). The CDR3 is 16 amino acids. The V gene end was trimmed by 1 base and the J gene end by 6 bases; junction bases not matched to a gene: 10. CDR3 protein: CASSLVSAGGPAEQYF. In DNA form, the CDR3 reads TGTGCCAGCAGCTTAGTATCGGCGGGAGGGCCTGCCGAGCAGTACTTC. Variable domain in full (rest from reference TRBV7-9 and TRBJ2-7): DTGVSQNPRHKITKRGQNVTFRCDPISEHNRLYWYRQTLGQGPEFLTYFQNEAQLEKSRLLSDRFSAERPKGSFSTLEIQRTEQGDSAMYLCASSLVSAGGPAEQYFGPGTRLTVT.